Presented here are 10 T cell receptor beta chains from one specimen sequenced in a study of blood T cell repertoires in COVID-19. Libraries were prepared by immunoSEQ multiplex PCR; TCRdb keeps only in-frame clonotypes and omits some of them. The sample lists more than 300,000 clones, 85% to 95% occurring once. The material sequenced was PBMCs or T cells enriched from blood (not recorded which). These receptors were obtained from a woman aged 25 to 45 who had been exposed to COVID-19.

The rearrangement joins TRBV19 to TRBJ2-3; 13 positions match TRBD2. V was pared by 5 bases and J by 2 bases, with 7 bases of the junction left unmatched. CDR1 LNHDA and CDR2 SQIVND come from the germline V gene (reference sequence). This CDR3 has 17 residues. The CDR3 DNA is TGTGCCAGTAGTCCTGGAGGACTAGCGGGGGACACAGATACGCAGTATTTT. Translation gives CASSPGGLAGDTDTQYF.

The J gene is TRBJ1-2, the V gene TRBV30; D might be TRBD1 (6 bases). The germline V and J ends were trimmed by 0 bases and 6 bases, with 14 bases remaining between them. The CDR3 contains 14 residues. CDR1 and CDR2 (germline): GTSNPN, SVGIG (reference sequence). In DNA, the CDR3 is TGTGCCTGGAGTGTGACGTGGGACATTGATGGCTACACCTTC. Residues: CAWSVTWDIDGYTF. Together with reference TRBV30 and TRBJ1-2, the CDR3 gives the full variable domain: SQTIHQWPATLVQPVGSPLSLECTVEGTSNPNLYWYRQAAGRGLQLLFYSVGIGQISSEVPQNLSASRPQDRQFILSSKKLLLSDSGFYLCAWSVTWDIDGYTFGSGTRLTVV.

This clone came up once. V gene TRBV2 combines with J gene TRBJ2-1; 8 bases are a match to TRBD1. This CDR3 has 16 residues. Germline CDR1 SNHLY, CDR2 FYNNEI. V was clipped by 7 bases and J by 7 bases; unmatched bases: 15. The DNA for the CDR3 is TGTGCCAGCAAATCCCGAATGGGACAGGTAGAGAATGAGCAGTTCTTC. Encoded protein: CASKSRMGQVENEQFF.

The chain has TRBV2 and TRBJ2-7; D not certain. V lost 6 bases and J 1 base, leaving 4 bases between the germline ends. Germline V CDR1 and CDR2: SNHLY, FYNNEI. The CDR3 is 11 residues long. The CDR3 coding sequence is TGTGCCAGCAGCCCTTCCTACGAGCAGTACTTC. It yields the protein CASSPSYEQYF.

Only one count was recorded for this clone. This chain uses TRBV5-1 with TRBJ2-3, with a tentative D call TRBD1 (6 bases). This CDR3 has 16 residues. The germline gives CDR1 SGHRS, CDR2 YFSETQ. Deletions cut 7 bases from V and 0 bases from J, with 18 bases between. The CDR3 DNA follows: TGCGCCAGCCGAAGAGACAGGCTTCCTAGCACAGATACGCAGTATTTT. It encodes CASRRDRLPSTDTQYF.

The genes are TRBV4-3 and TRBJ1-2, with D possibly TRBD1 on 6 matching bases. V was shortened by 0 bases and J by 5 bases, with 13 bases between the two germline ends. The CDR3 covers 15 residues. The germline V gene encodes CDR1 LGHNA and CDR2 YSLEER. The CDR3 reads CASSQDSTGSYGYTF. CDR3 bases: TGCGCCAGCAGCCAAGATTCCACAGGGTCTTATGGCTACACCTTC.

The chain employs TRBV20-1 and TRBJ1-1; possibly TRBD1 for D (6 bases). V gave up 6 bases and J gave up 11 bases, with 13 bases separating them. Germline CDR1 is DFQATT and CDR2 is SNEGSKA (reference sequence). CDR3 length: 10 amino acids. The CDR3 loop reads CSALRGWAFF. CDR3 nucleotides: TGCAGTGCACTCAGGGGTTGGGCTTTCTTT.

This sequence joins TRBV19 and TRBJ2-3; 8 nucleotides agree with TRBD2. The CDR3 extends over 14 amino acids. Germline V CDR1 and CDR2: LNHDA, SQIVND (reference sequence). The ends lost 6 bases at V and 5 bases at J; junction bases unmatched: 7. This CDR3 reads CASRTRGGGDTQYF. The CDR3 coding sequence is TGTGCCAGTAGAACACGGGGGGGCGGAGATACGCAGTATTTT.

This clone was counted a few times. The CDR3 sequence: CASSNKGAWGGELFF. CDR3 bases: TGTGCCAGCAGCAACAAGGGGGCGTGGGGCGGGGAGCTGTTTTTT. This chain connects TRBV7-2 to TRBJ2-2; 7 positions agree with TRBD1. The CDR3 is made up of 15 amino acids. Germline V gives CDR1 SGHTA, CDR2 FQGNSA. V lost 5 bases and J lost 7; bases outside the gene matches: 10.

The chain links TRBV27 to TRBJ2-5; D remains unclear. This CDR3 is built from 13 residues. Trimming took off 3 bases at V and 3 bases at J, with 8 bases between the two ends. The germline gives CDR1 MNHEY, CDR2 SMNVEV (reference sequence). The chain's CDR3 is CASSFRVEETQYF. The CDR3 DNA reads TGTGCCAGCAGTTTTCGGGTAGAAGAGACCCAGTACTTC.